These 5 T cell receptor beta chains share one sample of origin, sequenced in a study of T cell responses to AZD1222 COVID-19 vaccine (dated by TCRdb to the early 2020s). Library preparation employed the immunoSEQ multiplex PCR assay. TCRdb provides this immuneACCESS table in a form limited to in-frame rearrangements. Some clones are lacking; in checked studies, under half of them reflect an unresolved V gene, and why the rest are absent is not known. This sample is represented by about 120,000 clones; roughly 90% of them were singletons. Roughly 3.6% of the sample is held by the ten biggest clonotypes. Taken with the paper, the label for time point translates to: baseline before first vaccination. The sequences come from peripheral blood, collected on day 0 of AZD1222 vaccination. Source of these receptors: an adult in good health.

This clone was seen a handful of times. V usage is TRBV11-2 and J usage is TRBJ1-2; maybe TRBD1 (5 bases). Germline V gene lookup returns CDR1 SGHAT and CDR2 FQNNGV. The CDR3 loop spans 15 amino acids. Deletions cut 1 base from V and 4 bases from J, with 13 bases between. The CDR3 DNA sequence: TGTGCCAGCAGCTTAGGGCAGGGAAGTTTCTATGGCTACACCTTC. Its translation is CASSLGQGSFYGYTF.

This sequence joins TRBV6-5 and TRBJ1-4, with 9 bases fitting TRBD1. Germline loops: CDR1 MNHEY, CDR2 SVGAGI. The CDR3 is made up of 15 amino acids. J lost 8 bases, V lost 7 bases, and 11 bases had no gene match. CDR3 sequence (DNA): TGTGCCAGCACTGGCCCCGGGACAGGGTACGAAAAACTGTTTTTT. Protein sequence: CASTGPGTGYEKLFF.

The chain recombines TRBV25-1 with TRBJ1-5, with 7 bases lining up with TRBD1. V lost 8 bases and J lost 10; bases outside the gene matches: 8. Germline CDR1 and CDR2: MGHDK and SYGVNS. The CDR3 consists of 12 residues. The CDR3 here is CASRDRQGPQHF. The CDR3 nucleotides are TGTGCCAGCCGAGACCGACAGGGACCCCAGCATTTT.

The chain's CDR3 is CASRHTDSKTEAFF. The CDR3 nucleotides are TGTGCCAGCAGGCATACAGACTCGAAAACTGAAGCTTTCTTT. The chain links TRBV6-5 to TRBJ1-1; D remains unclear. The CDR3 totals 14 residues. From germline, CDR1 is MNHEY and CDR2 SVGAGI. Trimming took 6 bases from V and 5 from J, leaving 16 bases between them.

The chain has TRBV3-1 (or the pseudogene TRBV3-2) and TRBJ1-1; D is uncertain. CDR3 length: 12 amino acids. Trimming removed 4 bases at V and 0 bases at J, with 3 bases between. The germline gives CDR1 LGHDT, CDR2 YNNKEL (reference sequence). CDR3 coding DNA: TGTGCCAGCAGCCGAGTGAACACTGAAGCTTTCTTT. Protein product: CASSRVNTEAFF.